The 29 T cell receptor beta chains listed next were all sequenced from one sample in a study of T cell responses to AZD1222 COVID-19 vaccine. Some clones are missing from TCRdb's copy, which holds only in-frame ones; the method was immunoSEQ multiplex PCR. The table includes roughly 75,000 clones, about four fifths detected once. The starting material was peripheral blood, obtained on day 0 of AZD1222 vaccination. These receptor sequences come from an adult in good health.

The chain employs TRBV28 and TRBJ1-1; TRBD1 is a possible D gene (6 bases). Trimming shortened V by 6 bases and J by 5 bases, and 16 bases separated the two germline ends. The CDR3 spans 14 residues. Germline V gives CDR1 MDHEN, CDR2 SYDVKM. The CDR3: CASSTQGIGTEAFF. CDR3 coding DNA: TGTGCCAGCAGCACACAGGGAATTGGAACTGAAGCTTTCTTT.

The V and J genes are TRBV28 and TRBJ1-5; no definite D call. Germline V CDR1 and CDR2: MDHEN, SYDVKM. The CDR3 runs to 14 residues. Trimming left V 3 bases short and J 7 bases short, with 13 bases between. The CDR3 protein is CASSFPGSEQPQHF. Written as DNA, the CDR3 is TGTGCCAGCAGTTTCCCTGGATCGGAACAGCCCCAGCATTTT.

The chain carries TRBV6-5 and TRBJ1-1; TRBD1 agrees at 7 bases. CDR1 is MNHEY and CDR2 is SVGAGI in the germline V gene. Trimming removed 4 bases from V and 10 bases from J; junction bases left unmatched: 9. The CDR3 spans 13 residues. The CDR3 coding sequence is TGTGCCAGCAGTTCCGATCAGGGGGGCATAGCTTTCTTT. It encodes CASSSDQGGIAFF.

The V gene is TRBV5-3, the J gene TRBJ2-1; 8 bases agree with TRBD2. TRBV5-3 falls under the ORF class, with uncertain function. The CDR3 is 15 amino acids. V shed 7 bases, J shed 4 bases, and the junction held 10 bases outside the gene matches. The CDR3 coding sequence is TGTGCCAGACGGAGTCGACTAGCGATGTACAATGAGCAGTTCTTC. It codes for CARRSRLAMYNEQFF.

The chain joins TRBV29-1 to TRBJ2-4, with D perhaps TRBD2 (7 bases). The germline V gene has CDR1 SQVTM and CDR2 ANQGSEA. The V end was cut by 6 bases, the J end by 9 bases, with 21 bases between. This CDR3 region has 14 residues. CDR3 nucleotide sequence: TGCAGCGTAGAATCCTCCAACAGGGAGGGCATTCAGTACTTC. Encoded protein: CSVESSNREGIQYF.

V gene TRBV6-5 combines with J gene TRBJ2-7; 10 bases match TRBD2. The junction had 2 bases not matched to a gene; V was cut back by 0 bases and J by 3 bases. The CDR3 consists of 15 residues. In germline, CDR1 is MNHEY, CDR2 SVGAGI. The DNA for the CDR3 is TGTGCCAGCAGTTACTCGCCTAGCGGGGGCTACGAGCAGTACTTC. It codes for CASSYSPSGGYEQYF.

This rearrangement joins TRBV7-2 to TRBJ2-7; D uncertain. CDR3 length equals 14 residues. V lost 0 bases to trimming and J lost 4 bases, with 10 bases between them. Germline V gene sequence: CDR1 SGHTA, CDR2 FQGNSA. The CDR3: CASSLAGDLYEQYF. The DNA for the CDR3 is TGTGCCAGCAGCTTAGCGGGTGACTTGTACGAGCAGTACTTC.

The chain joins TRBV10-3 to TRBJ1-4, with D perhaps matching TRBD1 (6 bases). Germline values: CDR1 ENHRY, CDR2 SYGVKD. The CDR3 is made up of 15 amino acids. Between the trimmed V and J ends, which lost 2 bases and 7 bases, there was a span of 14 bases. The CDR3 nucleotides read TGTGCCATCAGTGAGGCCCCCGGAGGGGGTGAAAAACTGTTTTTT. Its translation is CAISEAPGGGEKLFF.

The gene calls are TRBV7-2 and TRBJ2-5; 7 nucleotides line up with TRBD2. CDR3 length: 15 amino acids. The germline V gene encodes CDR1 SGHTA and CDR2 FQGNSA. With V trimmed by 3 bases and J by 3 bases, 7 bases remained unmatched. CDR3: CASSFKAGTKETQYF. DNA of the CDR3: TGTGCCAGCAGCTTCAAGGCCGGGACTAAAGAGACCCAGTACTTC. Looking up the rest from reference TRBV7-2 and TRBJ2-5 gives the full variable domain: GAGVSQSPSNKVTEKGKDVELRCDPISGHTALYWYRQSLGQGLEFLIYFQGNSAPDKSGLPSDRFSAERTGGSVSTLTIQRTQQEDSAVYLCASSFKAGTKETQYFGPGTRLLVL.

In DNA form, the CDR3 reads TGCGCCAGCAGCTTGTTTTCCATGGACGAAAAACTGTTTTTT. It codes for CASSLFSMDEKLFF. This rearrangement joins TRBV5-1 to TRBJ1-4, with unresolved D. Germline CDR1 SGHRS, CDR2 YFSETQ. The CDR3 length is 14 residues. V lost 1 base to trimming and J lost 8 bases, with 12 bases between them.

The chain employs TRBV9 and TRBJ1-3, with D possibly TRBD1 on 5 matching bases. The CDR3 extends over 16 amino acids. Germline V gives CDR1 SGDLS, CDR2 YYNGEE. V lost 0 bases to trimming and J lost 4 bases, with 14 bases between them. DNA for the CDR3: TGTGCCAGCAGCGTAGTACCAGGGTTGGAAGGAAACACCATATATTTT. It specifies CASSVVPGLEGNTIYF.

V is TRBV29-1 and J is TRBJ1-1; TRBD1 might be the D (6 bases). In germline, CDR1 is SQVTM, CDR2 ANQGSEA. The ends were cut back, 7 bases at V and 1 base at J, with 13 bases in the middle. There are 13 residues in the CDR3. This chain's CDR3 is CSAEKGGNTEAFF. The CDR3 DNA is TGCAGCGCGGAAAAAGGGGGGAACACTGAAGCTTTCTTT.

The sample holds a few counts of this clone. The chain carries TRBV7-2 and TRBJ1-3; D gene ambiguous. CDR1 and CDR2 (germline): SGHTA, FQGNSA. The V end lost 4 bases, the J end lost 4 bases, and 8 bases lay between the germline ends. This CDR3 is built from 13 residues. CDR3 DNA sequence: TGTGCCAGCAGCTCCATCAGCGGAAACACCATATATTTT. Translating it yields CASSSISGNTIYF.

The chain's CDR3 is CASSLGLAILGELFF. CDR3 bases: TGTGCCAGCAGCTTGGGACTAGCTATCTTGGGGGAGCTGTTTTTT. This sequence joins TRBV7-2 and TRBJ2-2; TRBD2 aligns across 9 bases. CDR3 length: 15 amino acids. Germline V gives CDR1 SGHTA, CDR2 FQGNSA. J lost 8 bases, V lost 3 bases, and 7 bases had no gene match.

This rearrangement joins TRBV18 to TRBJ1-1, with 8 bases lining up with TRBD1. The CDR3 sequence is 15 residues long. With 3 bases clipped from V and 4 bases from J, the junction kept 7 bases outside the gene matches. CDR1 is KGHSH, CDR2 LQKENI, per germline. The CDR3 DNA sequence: TGTGCCAGCTCACCCGTTGGACAGGGCCGCACTGAAGCTTTCTTT. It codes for CASSPVGQGRTEAFF.

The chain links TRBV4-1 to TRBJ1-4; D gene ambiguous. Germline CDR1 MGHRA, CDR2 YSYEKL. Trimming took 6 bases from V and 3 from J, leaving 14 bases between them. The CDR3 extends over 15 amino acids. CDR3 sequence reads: CASSRTSSANEKLFF. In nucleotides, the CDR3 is TGCGCCAGCAGTCGGACCTCCAGCGCTAATGAAAAACTGTTTTTT.

The CDR3 DNA sequence: TGCGCCAGCAGCTTAAGGGACAGTCAATACCGTTCCTACGAGCAGTACTTC. It specifies CASSLRDSQYRSYEQYF. V gene TRBV5-1 combines with J gene TRBJ2-7; 7 bases are shared with TRBD1. V dropped 2 bases and J dropped 1; count of bases not matched to a gene: 12. Germline lookup yields CDR1 SGHRS and CDR2 YFSETQ. This CDR3 contains 17 residues.

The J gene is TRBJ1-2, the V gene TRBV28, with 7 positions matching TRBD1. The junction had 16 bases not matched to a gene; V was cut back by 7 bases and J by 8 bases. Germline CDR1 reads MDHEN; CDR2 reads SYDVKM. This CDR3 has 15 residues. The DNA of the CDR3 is TGTGCCAGCACCACACCGACAGGGACTAAAAGCGGCTACACCTTC. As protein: CASTTPTGTKSGYTF.

The CDR3 here is CATRDLRTDTQYF. CDR3 in DNA: TGCGCCACCAGGGACCTACGCACAGATACGCAGTATTTT. The V and J genes are TRBV10-2 and TRBJ2-3; D is tentatively TRBD1 or TRBD2 (5 bases each). Trimming pared 10 bases from V and 1 base from J, leaving 12 bases between. Germline CDR1 is WSHSY and CDR2 is SAAADI. CDR3 size: 13 residues.

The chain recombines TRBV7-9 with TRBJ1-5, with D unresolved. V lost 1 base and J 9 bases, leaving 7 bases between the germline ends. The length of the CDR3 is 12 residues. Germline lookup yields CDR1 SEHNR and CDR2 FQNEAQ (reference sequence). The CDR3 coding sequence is TGTGCCAGCAGCTTAGTCTCGGGGCCCCAGCATTTT. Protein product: CASSLVSGPQHF.

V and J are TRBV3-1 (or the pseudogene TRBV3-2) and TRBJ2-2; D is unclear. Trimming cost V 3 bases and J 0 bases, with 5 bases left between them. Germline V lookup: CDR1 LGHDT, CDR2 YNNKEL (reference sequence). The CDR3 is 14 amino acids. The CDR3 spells CASSQQSNTGELFF. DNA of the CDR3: TGTGCCAGCAGCCAGCAGTCGAACACCGGGGAGCTGTTTTTT.

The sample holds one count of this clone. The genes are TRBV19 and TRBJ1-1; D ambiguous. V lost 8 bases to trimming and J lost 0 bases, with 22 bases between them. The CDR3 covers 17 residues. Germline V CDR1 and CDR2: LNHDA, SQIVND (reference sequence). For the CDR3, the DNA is TGTGCCAGTTCTACTCTACCGGGGAGCGGTATGAACACTGAAGCTTTCTTT. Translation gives CASSTLPGSGMNTEAFF.

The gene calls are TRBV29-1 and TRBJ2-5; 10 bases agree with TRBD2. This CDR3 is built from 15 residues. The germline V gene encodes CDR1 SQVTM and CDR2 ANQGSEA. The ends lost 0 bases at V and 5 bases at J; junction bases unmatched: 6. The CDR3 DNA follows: TGCAGCGTTGAAGAACAGCGGGGGGGAAGGGAGACCCAGTACTTC. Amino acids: CSVEEQRGGRETQYF. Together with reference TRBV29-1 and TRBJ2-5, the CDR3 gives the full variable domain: SAVISQKPSRDICQRGTSLTIQCQVDSQVTMMFWYRQQPGQSLTLIATANQGSEATYESGFVIDKFPISRPNLTFSTLTVSNMSPEDSSIYLCSVEEQRGGRETQYFGPGTRLLVL.

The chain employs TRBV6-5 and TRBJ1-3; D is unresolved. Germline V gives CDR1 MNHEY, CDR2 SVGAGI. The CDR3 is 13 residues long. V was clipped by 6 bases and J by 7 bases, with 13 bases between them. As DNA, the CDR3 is TGTGCCAGCAGCTACGGATGGGGTAACACCATATATTTT. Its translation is CASSYGWGNTIYF.

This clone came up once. The CDR3 spells CASSGGNTEAFF. The CDR3 nucleotides are TGCGCCAGCAGCGGGGGGAACACTGAAGCTTTCTTT. V is TRBV5-1 and J is TRBJ1-1, with D possibly TRBD1 on 5 matching bases. Trimming left V 4 bases short and J 1 base short, with 5 bases between. Germline assignment: CDR1 SGHRS and CDR2 YFSETQ. The CDR3 runs 12 residues.

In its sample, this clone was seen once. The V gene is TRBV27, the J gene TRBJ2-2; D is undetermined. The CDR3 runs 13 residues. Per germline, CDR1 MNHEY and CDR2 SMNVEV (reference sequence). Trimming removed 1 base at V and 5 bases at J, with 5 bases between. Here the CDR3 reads CASSLWVTGELFF. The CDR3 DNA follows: TGTGCCAGCAGTTTATGGGTTACCGGGGAGCTGTTTTTT.

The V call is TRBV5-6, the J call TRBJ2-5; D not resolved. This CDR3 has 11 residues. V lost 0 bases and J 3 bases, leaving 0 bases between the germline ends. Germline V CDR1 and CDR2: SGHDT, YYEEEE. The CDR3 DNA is TGTGCCAGCAGCTTGGAAGAGACCCAGTACTTC. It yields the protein CASSLEETQYF.

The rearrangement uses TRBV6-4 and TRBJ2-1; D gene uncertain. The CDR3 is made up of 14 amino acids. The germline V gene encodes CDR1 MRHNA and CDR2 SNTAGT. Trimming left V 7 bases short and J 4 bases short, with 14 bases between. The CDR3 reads CASKMHREYNEQFF. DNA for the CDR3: TGTGCCAGCAAAATGCATAGAGAGTACAATGAGCAGTTCTTC.

The DNA of the CDR3 is TGTGCCAGCAGCATCAGCCTTTTTGGTAACACTGAAGCTTTCTTT. It is translated as CASSISLFGNTEAFF. The gene calls are TRBV5-5 and TRBJ1-1; D uncertain. The germline V and J ends were trimmed by 4 bases and 2 bases, with 15 bases remaining between them. Germline loops: CDR1 SGHKS, CDR2 YYEKEE (reference sequence). The CDR3 is 15 amino acids.